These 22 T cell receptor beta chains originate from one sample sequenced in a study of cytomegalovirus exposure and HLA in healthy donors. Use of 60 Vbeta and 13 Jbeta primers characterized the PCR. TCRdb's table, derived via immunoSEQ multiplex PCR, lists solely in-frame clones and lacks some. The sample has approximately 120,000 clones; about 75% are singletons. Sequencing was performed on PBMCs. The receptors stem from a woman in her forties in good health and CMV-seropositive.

CDR3 in amino acids: CASTTGIYEQYF. The CDR3 nucleotides are TGTGCCAGTACAACAGGGATTTACGAGCAGTACTTC. The chain is built from TRBV6-1 and TRBJ2-7; the D gene is possibly TRBD1 (6 bases). V was shortened by 9 bases and J by 4 bases, with 13 bases between the two germline ends. The CDR3 sequence is 12 residues long. Germline assignment: CDR1 MNHNS and CDR2 SASEGT.

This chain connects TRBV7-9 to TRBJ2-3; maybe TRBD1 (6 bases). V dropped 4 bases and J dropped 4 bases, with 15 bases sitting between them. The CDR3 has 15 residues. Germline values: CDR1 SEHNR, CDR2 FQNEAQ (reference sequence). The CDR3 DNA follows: TGTGCCAGCAGCTCTCCGTGGGGGCAGGCAGATACGCAGTATTTT. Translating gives CASSSPWGQADTQYF. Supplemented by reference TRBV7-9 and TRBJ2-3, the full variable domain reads DTGVSQNPRHKITKRGQNVTFRCDPISEHNRLYWYRQTLGQGPEFLTYFQNEAQLEKSRLLSDRFSAERPKGSFSTLEIQRTEQGDSAMYLCASSSPWGQADTQYFGPGTRLTVL.

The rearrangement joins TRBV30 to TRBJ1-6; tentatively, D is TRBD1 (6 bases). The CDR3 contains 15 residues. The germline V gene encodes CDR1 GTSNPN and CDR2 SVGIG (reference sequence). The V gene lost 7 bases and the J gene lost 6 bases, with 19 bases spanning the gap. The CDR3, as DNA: TGTGCCTTCGAAGGACAGCGCCGAGGTAATTCACCCCTCCACTTT. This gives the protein CAFEGQRRGNSPLHF. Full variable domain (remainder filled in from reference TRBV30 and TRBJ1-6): SQTIHQWPATLVQPVGSPLSLECTVEGTSNPNLYWYRQAAGRGLQLLFYSVGIGQISSEVPQNLSASRPQDRQFILSSKKLLLSDSGFYLCAFEGQRRGNSPLHFGNGTRLTVT.

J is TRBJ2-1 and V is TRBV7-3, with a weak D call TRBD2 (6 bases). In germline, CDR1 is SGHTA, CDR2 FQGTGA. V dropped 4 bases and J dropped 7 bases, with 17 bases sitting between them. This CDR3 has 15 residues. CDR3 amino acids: CASSSPGLLGNEQFF. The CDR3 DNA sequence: TGTGCCAGCAGCTCGCCGGGACTCCTCGGAAATGAGCAGTTCTTC.

CDR3 region: CASSRGDSADTQYF. For the CDR3, the DNA is TGCGCCAGCAGCCGGGGGGATAGTGCAGATACGCAGTATTTT. The chain joins TRBV5-1 to TRBJ2-3, with TRBD2 matching over 7 bases. This CDR3 spans 14 amino acids. V lost 4 bases and J lost 4; bases outside the gene matches: 6. The V gene's germline CDR1 is SGHRS and CDR2 YFSETQ.

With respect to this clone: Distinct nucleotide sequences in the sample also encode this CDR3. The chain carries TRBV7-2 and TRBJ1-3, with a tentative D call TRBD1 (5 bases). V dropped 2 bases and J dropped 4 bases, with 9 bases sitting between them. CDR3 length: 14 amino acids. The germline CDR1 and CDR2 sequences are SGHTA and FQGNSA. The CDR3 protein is CASSLRGGGNTIYF. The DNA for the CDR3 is TGTGCCAGCAGCTTAAGGGGTGGCGGAAACACCATATATTTT.

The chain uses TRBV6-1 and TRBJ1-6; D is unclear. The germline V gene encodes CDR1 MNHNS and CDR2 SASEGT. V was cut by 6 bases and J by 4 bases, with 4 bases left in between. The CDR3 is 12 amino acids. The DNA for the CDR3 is TGTGCCAGCAGGGCTTATAATTCACCCCTCCACTTT. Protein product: CASRAYNSPLHF.

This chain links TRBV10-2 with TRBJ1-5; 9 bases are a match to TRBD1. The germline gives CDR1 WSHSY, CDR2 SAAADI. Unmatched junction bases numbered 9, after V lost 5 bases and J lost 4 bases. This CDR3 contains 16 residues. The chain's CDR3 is CASSPWTGVINQPQHF. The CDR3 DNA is TGCGCCAGCAGTCCCTGGACAGGGGTGATTAATCAGCCCCAGCATTTT.

The CDR3 DNA follows: TGTGCCAGCAGCGGACAGGGGGCAGGTAATGAAAAACTGTTTTTT. Translated: CASSGQGAGNEKLFF. V usage is TRBV9 and J usage is TRBJ1-4; 10 bases are a match to TRBD1. V shed 3 bases and J 4 bases; nucleotides not matched to a gene: 3. Looked up from germline, CDR1 is SGDLS and CDR2 is YYNGEE. CDR3 length: 15 residues.

As DNA, the CDR3 is TGTGCCAGCAGCTTAGGTTCGTTCCCTTATGAAGCTTTCTTT. This sequence encodes CASSLGSFPYEAFF. The chain combines TRBV13 with TRBJ1-1, with D uncertain. This CDR3 contains 14 residues. Germline V CDR1 and CDR2: PRHDT, FYEKMQ (reference sequence). Trimming pared 0 bases from V and 7 bases from J, leaving 12 bases between.

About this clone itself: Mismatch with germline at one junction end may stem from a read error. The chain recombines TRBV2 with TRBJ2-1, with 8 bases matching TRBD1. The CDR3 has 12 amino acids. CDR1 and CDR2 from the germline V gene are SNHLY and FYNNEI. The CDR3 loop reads CASRRATGERFF. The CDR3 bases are TGTGCCAGCAGGAGGGCGACAGGGGAGCGGTTCTTC.

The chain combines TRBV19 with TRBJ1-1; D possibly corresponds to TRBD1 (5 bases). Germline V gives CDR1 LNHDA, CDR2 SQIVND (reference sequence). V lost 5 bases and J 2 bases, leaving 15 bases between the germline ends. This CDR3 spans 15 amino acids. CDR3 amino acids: CASSEDSWGNTEAFF. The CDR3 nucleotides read TGTGCCAGTAGTGAAGACAGTTGGGGAAACACTGAAGCTTTCTTT.

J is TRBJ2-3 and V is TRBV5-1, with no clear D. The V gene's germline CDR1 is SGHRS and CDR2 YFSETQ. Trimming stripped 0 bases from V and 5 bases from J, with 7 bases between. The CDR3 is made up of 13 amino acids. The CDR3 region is CASSLGLIDTQYF. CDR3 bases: TGCGCCAGCAGCTTGGGACTGATAGATACGCAGTATTTT.

The CDR3 sequence is CAYRDTTLTDTQYF. CDR3 nucleotide sequence: TGTGCCTACCGGGACACAACGCTCACAGATACGCAGTATTTT. V is TRBV30 and J is TRBJ2-3; TRBD1 might be the D (6 bases). Germline V CDR1 and CDR2: GTSNPN, SVGIG (reference sequence). This CDR3 is built from 14 residues. Trimming cost V 7 bases and J 2 bases, with 16 bases left between them.

CDR3 loop: CASSVVPVATDTQYF. The CDR3 DNA follows: TGTGCCAGCAGCGTAGTTCCTGTAGCAACAGATACGCAGTATTTT. The rearrangement joins TRBV9 to TRBJ2-3; the D is unclear. The V end was cut by 0 bases, the J end by 3 bases, with 11 bases between. This CDR3 comprises 15 residues. From germline, CDR1 is SGDLS and CDR2 YYNGEE.

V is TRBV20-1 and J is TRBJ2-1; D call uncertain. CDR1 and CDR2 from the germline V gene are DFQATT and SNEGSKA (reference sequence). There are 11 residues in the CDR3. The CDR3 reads CSPLPYNEQFF. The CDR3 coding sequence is TGCAGCCCCCTTCCTTACAATGAGCAGTTCTTC.

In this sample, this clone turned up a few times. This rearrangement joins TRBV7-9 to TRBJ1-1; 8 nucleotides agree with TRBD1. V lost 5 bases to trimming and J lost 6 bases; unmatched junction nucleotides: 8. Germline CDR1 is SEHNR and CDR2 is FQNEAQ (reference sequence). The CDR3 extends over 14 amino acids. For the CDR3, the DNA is TGTGCCAGCAGCCAGGGGGCCACCCGCTCTGAAGCTTTCTTT. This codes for CASSQGATRSEAFF.

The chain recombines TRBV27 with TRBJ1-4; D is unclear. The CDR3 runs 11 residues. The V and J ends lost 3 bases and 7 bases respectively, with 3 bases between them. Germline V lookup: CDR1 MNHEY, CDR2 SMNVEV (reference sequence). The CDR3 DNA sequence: TGTGCCAGCAGTTTCGGTGAAAAACTGTTTTTT. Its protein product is CASSFGEKLFF.

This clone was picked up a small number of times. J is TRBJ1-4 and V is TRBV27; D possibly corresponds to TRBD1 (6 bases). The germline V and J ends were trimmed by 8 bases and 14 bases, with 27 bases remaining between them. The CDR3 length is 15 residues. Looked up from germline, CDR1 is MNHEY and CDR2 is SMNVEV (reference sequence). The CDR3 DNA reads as TGTGCCAGCGGGCAATCCGGGCCCGCCTTAGGGGGTCTGTTTTTT. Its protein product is CASGQSGPALGGLFF.

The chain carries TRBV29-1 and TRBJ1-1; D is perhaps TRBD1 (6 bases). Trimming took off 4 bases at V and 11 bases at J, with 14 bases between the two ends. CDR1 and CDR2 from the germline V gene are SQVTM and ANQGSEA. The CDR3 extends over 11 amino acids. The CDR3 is CSVGGGQRAFF. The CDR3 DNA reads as TGCAGCGTTGGCGGGGGGCAGCGGGCTTTCTTT.

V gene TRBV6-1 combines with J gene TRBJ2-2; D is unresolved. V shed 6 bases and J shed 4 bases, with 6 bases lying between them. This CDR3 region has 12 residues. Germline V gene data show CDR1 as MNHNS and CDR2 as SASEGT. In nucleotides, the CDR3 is TGTGCCAGCAGGCAGGTCACCGGGGAGCTGTTTTTT. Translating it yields CASRQVTGELFF.

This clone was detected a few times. The CDR3 is CASSEFFSFPYEQYF. The CDR3 DNA reads as TGCGCCAGCAGTGAGTTCTTTTCGTTCCCCTACGAGCAGTACTTC. This rearrangement joins TRBV10-1 to TRBJ2-7; D gene ambiguous. Germline V lookup: CDR1 WNHNN, CDR2 SYGVQD (reference sequence). CDR3 length equals 15 residues. V lost 1 base and J 2 bases, leaving 12 bases between the germline ends.